Each of the 26 T cell receptor beta chains below was sequenced from the same sample in a study of shared clonotypes between healthy human individuals. Some clones are missing from TCRdb's copy, which holds only in-frame ones; the method was immunoSEQ multiplex PCR. The sample includes fewer than 650,000 clones, 60% to 85% of them seen just once. Sequencing was carried out using PBMCs. The receptors originated from a woman between 40 and 50 years old in good health. Some clones in this sample may be carry-over from other donors' samples.

J is TRBJ2-7 and V is TRBV9; 10 bases line up with TRBD2. Losses at the gene ends were 4 bases for V and 2 bases for J; bases not matched to a gene: 3. The germline V gene encodes CDR1 SGDLS and CDR2 YYNGEE. CDR3 size: 14 residues. The CDR3 DNA sequence: TGTGCCAGCAGCCCCGGACTAGCGGCCTACGAGCAGTACTTC. Translated: CASSPGLAAYEQYF.

The chain recombines TRBV28 with TRBJ2-5; D perhaps matches TRBD1 (6 bases). Trimming stripped 6 bases from V and 5 bases from J, with 19 bases between. This CDR3 has 15 residues. Germline V gene lookup returns CDR1 MDHEN and CDR2 SYDVKM. The DNA of the CDR3 is TGTGCCAGCAGCCTAATGGGGGCTAGATCGGAGACCCAGTACTTC. Translation: CASSLMGARSETQYF.

As concerns this clone: A much larger clone differs by one base, so this may be a read error. The chain uses TRBV30 and TRBJ1-2; D perhaps matches TRBD1 (5 bases). There are 13 residues in the CDR3. The V end lost 5 bases, the J end lost 6 bases, and 16 bases lay between the germline ends. From germline, CDR1 is GTSNPN and CDR2 SVGIG (reference sequence). The CDR3 DNA is TGTGCCTGGTCCACCAGGGCGCGGAATGGCTACACCTTC. Protein product: CAWSTRARNGYTF.

The chain couples TRBV7-2 to TRBJ2-2; no firm D call. The CDR3 spans 15 residues. V lost 2 bases and J lost 0, with 7 bases in between. The germline gives CDR1 SGHTA, CDR2 FQGNSA. Written as DNA, the CDR3 is TGTGCCAGCAGCTTATATCACGCGAACACCGGGGAGCTGTTTTTT. Protein sequence: CASSLYHANTGELFF.

This clone was detected only a few times. The same CDR3 can be traced to other DNA sequences in this sample. This chain links TRBV6-1 with TRBJ2-5; D is uncertain. Germline V lookup: CDR1 MNHNS, CDR2 SASEGT. This CDR3 comprises 12 residues. Trimming took off 6 bases at V and 5 bases at J, with 10 bases between the two ends. The CDR3 reads CASSPSDETQYF. The CDR3 coding sequence is TGTGCCAGCAGCCCCTCAGACGAGACCCAGTACTTC.

This clone has a handful of counts. V is TRBV10-3 and J is TRBJ1-1; possible D gene TRBD1, 6 bases. V shed 10 bases and J shed 5 bases, with 14 bases lying between them. Germline CDR1 reads ENHRY; CDR2 reads SYGVKD. The CDR3 contains 12 residues. CDR3 nucleotide sequence: TGTGCCACCAGGACAGAAGGGACTGAAGCTTTCTTT. The encoded protein is CATRTEGTEAFF.

The V call is TRBV5-6, the J call TRBJ1-1; 8 bases agree with TRBD1. The germline gives CDR1 SGHDT, CDR2 YYEEEE. V shed 5 bases and J 4 bases; nucleotides not matched to a gene: 7. The CDR3 runs to 14 residues. CDR3 residues: CASRLTGVSTEAFF. The CDR3 coding sequence is TGTGCCAGCAGGCTGACAGGGGTGAGCACTGAAGCTTTCTTT.

The count of this clone is one. The chain has TRBV5-1 and TRBJ1-4; maybe TRBD1 (5 bases). This CDR3 contains 15 residues. In germline, CDR1 is SGHRS, CDR2 YFSETQ. The V gene lost 3 bases and the J gene lost 4 bases, with 13 bases spanning the gap. CDR3: CASSSTRGGNEKLFF. Here the CDR3 DNA reads TGCGCCAGCAGCTCGACTAGGGGTGGTAATGAAAAACTGTTTTTT.

The V and J genes are TRBV28 and TRBJ1-3; a possible D gene is TRBD1 (5 bases). V dropped 4 bases and J dropped 0 bases, with 10 bases sitting between them. Per germline, CDR1 MDHEN and CDR2 SYDVKM. CDR3 size: 15 residues. CDR3 DNA: TGTGCCAGCAGTTCCGGTGGGACCTCTGGAAACACCATATATTTT. This gives the protein CASSSGGTSGNTIYF.

This chain links TRBV28 with TRBJ2-7, with 7 bases identical to TRBD2. The CDR3 extends over 16 amino acids. Germline V lookup: CDR1 MDHEN, CDR2 SYDVKM. V was clipped by 2 bases and J by 9 bases; unmatched bases: 16. The CDR3 loop is CASSLTPGGFGEGQYF. The CDR3 nucleotides are TGTGCCAGCAGTTTAACTCCCGGGGGTTTTGGGGAGGGGCAGTACTTC.

This clone appeared many times. The chain uses TRBV29-1 and TRBJ1-5; 8 nucleotides match TRBD1. Germline CDR1 is SQVTM and CDR2 is ANQGSEA. V shed 4 bases, J shed 5 bases, and the junction held 4 bases outside the gene matches. The CDR3 runs to 13 residues. CDR3 protein: CSVGTGFDQPQHF. The CDR3 nucleotides are TGCAGCGTTGGGACAGGGTTTGATCAGCCCCAGCATTTT.

This chain joins TRBV2 and TRBJ2-7, with D uncertain. Germline CDR1 reads SNHLY; CDR2 reads FYNNEI. The V and J ends lost 0 bases and 7 bases respectively, with 7 bases between them. This CDR3 comprises 12 residues. DNA for the CDR3: TGTGCCAGCAGTGAAGCTCGGCGGGAGCAGTACTTC. Amino acid sequence: CASSEARREQYF.

The gene calls are TRBV5-1 and TRBJ1-5; D perhaps matches TRBD1 (5 bases). V dropped 1 base and J dropped 5 bases, with 7 bases sitting between them. Germline V gives CDR1 SGHRS, CDR2 YFSETQ. This CDR3 comprises 13 residues. The CDR3 DNA reads TGCGCCAGCAGCTTGTCACAGGATCAGCCCCAGCATTTT. Translation gives CASSLSQDQPQHF.

The chain has TRBV6-1 and TRBJ2-7; 8 bases match TRBD1. Germline trimming cut 6 bases from V and 0 bases from J; bases unmatched to any gene: 1. The CDR3 totals 13 residues. Per the germline V gene, CDR1 is MNHNS and CDR2 is SASEGT. The CDR3 sequence is CASRDRASYEQYF. The CDR3 bases are TGTGCCAGCAGGGACAGGGCCTCCTACGAGCAGTACTTC.

The gene calls are TRBV5-1 and TRBJ1-1; TRBD1 agrees at 10 bases. Trimming took 0 bases from V and 0 from J; bases not matched to a gene: 2. Per germline, CDR1 SGHRS and CDR2 YFSETQ. This CDR3 has 16 residues. The CDR3 DNA reads as TGCGCCAGCAGCTTGGGGGGACAGGGGTTGAACACTGAAGCTTTCTTT. Residues: CASSLGGQGLNTEAFF.

This rearrangement joins TRBV6-5 to TRBJ2-1; D perhaps matches TRBD2 (6 bases). CDR3 length: 14 residues. The ends were cut back, 5 bases at V and 0 bases at J, with 8 bases in the middle. Germline V gene lookup returns CDR1 MNHEY and CDR2 SVGAGI. The CDR3 is CASSAGSSYNEQFF. The CDR3 DNA sequence: TGTGCCAGCAGTGCGGGAAGCTCCTACAATGAGCAGTTCTTC.

The chain employs TRBV2 and TRBJ2-5, with no clear D. The CDR3 sequence is 12 residues long. CDR1 is SNHLY, CDR2 FYNNEI, per germline. V was pared by 0 bases and J by 7 bases, with 6 bases between. The CDR3 spells CASSEASGTQYF. Here the CDR3 DNA reads TGTGCCAGCAGTGAAGCGTCCGGGACCCAGTACTTC.

This sequence joins TRBV11-2 and TRBJ2-7, with D unclear. V was clipped by 1 base and J by 3 bases, with 7 bases between them. This CDR3 has 13 residues. Germline CDR1 and CDR2: SGHAT and FQNNGV. The CDR3 bases are TGTGCCAGCAGCTTAGTACGCGACTACGAGCAGTACTTC. Translation gives CASSLVRDYEQYF.

The gene calls are TRBV19 and TRBJ1-2; tentatively, D is TRBD1 (5 bases). Deletions cut 1 base from V and 6 bases from J, with 15 bases between. The germline V gene has CDR1 LNHDA and CDR2 SQIVND (reference sequence). The length of the CDR3 is 15 residues. CDR3 protein: CASSIAAGETHGYTF. CDR3 nucleotides: TGTGCCAGTAGTATAGCCGCGGGGGAAACTCATGGCTACACCTTC.

This clone occurred a few times. The rearrangement joins TRBV29-1 to TRBJ2-7; TRBD2 agrees at 9 bases. Trimming at V came to 3 bases and at J to 8 bases, leaving 8 bases not matched to a gene. CDR1 and CDR2 from the germline V gene are SQVTM and ANQGSEA. CDR3 length: 13 amino acids. The CDR3 nucleotides are TGCAGCGTTGAGGCTAGCGGGGCCGAGAAGCAGTACTTC. It is translated as CSVEASGAEKQYF.

The chain carries TRBV4-2 and TRBJ2-2, with D possibly being TRBD1 (6 bases). V was clipped by 1 base and J by 4 bases, with 10 bases between them. The germline V gene encodes CDR1 LGHNA and CDR2 YNFKEQ. CDR3 length: 15 residues. The chain's CDR3 is CASSQVGRGTGELFF. Written as DNA, the CDR3 is TGTGCCAGCAGCCAAGTGGGCAGGGGCACCGGGGAGCTGTTTTTT.

CDR3 protein: CASRITAGEQYF. In DNA, the CDR3 is TGTGCCAGCAGGATTACAGCCGGCGAGCAGTACTTC. The chain recombines TRBV2 with TRBJ2-7; no reliable D call. This CDR3 spans 12 amino acids. Germline values: CDR1 SNHLY, CDR2 FYNNEI. Trimming removed 6 bases from V and 6 bases from J, with 12 bases in between.

In the case of this clone: This could be a read error, since a much larger clone is one nucleotide away. The V call is TRBV7-6, the J call TRBJ2-3; unclear D gene. This CDR3 is built from 12 residues. Trimming stripped 3 bases from V and 0 bases from J, with 1 base between. Germline CDR1 SGHVS, CDR2 FNYEAQ. Written as DNA, the CDR3 is TGTGCCAGCAGCTTCAGCACAGATACGCAGTATTTT. This sequence encodes CASSFSTDTQYF.

This chain joins TRBV18 and TRBJ1-4; the match to TRBD1 covers 9 bases. Germline-derived CDR1 and CDR2 are KGHSH and LQKENI. This CDR3 contains 14 residues. J lost 8 bases, V lost 5 bases, and 6 bases had no gene match. CDR3: CASSSQGAREKLFF. CDR3 sequence (DNA): TGTGCCAGCTCATCACAGGGGGCTCGGGAAAAACTGTTTTTT.

The chain couples TRBV7-9 to TRBJ2-5; D may be TRBD1 or TRBD2 (6 bases each). Germline V gene lookup returns CDR1 SEHNR and CDR2 FQNEAQ (reference sequence). Trimming removed 3 bases at V and 5 bases at J, with 10 bases between. The CDR3 contains 13 residues. CDR3: CASSFGGLETQYF. For the CDR3, the DNA is TGTGCCAGCAGCTTTGGGGGGCTGGAGACCCAGTACTTC.

The chain employs TRBV11-3 and TRBJ2-1, with a tentative D call TRBD2 (5 bases). V lost 4 bases, J lost 10 bases, and 11 bases lay in between. This CDR3 comprises 12 residues. Germline CDR1 reads SGHNT; CDR2 reads YENEEA. The CDR3 DNA is TGTGCCAGCAGCTCCCGTACGGGGGAGCAGTTCTTC. As protein: CASSSRTGEQFF.